Sequencing of this T cell receptor (beta chain) was carried out in a study of cytomegalovirus exposure and HLA in healthy donors. Study outcomes and limitations: First-cohort TCR clusters tended to co-occur in the 95 to 150 validation repertoires, a later analysis found.

To note about this clone: Its antigen is as yet unknown.

Sequenced by immunoSEQ multiplex PCR; TCRdb stores in-frame clones only, minus some. The profile shows fewer than 250,000 clones, 75% to 90% of them singletons. V gave up 4 bases and J gave up 6 bases; unmatched junction bases: 6. Germline CDR1 MNHEY, CDR2 SVGAGI. The CDR3 runs 14 residues. An approximately 120-subject validation cohort, separate from the roughly 700-subject first cohort, supplied the donors. Sequencing was done on a sample of PBMCs. The TCR comes from a young woman in good health and CMV-seronegative. V is TRBV6-5 and J is TRBJ2-1; 7 nucleotides match TRBD1. DNA of the CDR3: TGTGCCAGCAGTTGGCTAGGGGGCGGCAATGAGCAGTTCTTC. As protein: CASSWLGGGNEQFF.